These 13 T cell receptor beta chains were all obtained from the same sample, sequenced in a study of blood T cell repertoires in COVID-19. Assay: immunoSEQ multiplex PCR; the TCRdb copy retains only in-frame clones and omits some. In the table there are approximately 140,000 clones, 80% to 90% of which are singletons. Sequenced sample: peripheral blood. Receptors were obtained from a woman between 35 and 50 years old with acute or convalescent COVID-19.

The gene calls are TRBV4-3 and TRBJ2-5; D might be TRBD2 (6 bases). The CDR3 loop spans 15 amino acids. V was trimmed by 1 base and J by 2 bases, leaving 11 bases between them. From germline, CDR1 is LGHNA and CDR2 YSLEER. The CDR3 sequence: CASSQGSGEQETQYF. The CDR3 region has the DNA TGCGCCAGCAGCCAAGGCTCGGGGGAACAAGAGACCCAGTACTTC.

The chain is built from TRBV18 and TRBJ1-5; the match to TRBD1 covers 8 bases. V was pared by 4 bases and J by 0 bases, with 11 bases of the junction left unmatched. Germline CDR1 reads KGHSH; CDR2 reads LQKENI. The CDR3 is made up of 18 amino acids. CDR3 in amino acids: CASSQPGQGPYSNQPQHF. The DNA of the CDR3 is TGTGCCAGCTCACAACCTGGACAGGGTCCATATAGCAATCAGCCCCAGCATTTT.

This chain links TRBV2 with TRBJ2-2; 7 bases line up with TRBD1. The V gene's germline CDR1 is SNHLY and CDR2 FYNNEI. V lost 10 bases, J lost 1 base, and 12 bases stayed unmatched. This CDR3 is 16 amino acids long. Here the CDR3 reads CATRDRDRMNTGELFF. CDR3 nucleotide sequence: TGTGCCACCAGGGATCGGGACAGAATGAACACCGGGGAGCTGTTTTTT. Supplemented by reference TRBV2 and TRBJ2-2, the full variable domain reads EPEVTQTPSHQVTQMGQEVILRCVPISNHLYFYWYRQILGQKVEFLVSFYNNEISEKSEIFDDQFSVERPDGSNFTLKIRSTKLEDSAMYFCATRDRDRMNTGELFFGEGSRLTVL.

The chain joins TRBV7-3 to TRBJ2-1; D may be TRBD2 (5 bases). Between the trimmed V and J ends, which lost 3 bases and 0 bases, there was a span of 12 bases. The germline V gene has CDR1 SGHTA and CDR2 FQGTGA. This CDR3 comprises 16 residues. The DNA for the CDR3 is TGTGCCAGCAGCTTCCGCGGGTATGACTCCTACAATGAGCAGTTCTTC. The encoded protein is CASSFRGYDSYNEQFF.

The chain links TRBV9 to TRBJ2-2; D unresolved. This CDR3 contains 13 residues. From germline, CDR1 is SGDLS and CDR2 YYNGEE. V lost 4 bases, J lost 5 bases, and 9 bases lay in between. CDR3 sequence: CASSPERTGELFF. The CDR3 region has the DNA TGTGCCAGCAGCCCTGAACGGACCGGGGAGCTGTTTTTT.

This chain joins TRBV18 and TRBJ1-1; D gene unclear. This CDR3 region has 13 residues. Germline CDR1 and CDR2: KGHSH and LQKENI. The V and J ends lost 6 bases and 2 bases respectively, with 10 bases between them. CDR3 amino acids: CASSKEGNTEAFF. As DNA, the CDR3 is TGTGCCAGCTCCAAGGAGGGCAACACTGAAGCTTTCTTT.

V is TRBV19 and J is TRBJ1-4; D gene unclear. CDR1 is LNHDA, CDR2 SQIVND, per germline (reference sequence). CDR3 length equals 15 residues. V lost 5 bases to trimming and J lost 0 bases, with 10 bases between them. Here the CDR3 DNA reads TGTGCCAGTAGTTGGTCCTATACAACTAATGAAAAACTGTTTTTT. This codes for CASSWSYTTNEKLFF.

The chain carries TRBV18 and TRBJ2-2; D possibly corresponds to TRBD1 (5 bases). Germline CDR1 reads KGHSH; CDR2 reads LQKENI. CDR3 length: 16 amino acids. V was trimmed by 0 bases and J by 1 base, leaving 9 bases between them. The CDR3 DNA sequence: TGTGCCAGCTCACCACCGGGCAGGGTGAACACCGGGGAGCTGTTTTTT. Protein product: CASSPPGRVNTGELFF.

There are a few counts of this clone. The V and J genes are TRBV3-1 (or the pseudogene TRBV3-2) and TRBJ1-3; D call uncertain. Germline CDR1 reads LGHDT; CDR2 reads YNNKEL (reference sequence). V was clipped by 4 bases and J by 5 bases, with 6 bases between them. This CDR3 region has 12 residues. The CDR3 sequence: CASSPQRNTIYF. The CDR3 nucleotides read TGTGCCAGCAGCCCCCAGAGAAACACCATATATTTT.

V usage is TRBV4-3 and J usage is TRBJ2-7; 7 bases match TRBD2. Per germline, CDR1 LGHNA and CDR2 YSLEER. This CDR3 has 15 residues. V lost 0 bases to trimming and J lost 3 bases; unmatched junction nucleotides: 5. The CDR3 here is CASSQDRAGYYEQYF. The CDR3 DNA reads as TGCGCCAGCAGCCAAGATCGAGCGGGGTACTACGAGCAGTACTTC.

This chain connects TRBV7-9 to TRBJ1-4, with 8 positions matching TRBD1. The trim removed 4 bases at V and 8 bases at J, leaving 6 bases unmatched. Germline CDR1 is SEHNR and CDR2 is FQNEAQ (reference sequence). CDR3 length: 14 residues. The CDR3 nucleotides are TGTGCCAGCAGCTCGACAGGGGAGACGGAAAAACTGTTTTTT. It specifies CASSSTGETEKLFF.

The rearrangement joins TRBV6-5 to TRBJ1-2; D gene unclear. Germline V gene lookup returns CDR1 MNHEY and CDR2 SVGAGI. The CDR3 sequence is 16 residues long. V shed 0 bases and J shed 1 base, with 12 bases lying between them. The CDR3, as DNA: TGTGCCAGCAGTTACTCGAGGGCAGAGAGTAACTATGGCTACACCTTC. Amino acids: CASSYSRAESNYGYTF.

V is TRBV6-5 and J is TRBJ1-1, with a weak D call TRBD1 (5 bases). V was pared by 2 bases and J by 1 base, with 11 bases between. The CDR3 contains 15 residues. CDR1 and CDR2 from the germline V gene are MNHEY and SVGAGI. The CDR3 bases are TGTGCCAGCAGTTACCGCGTGACAGCGAACACTGAAGCTTTCTTT. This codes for CASSYRVTANTEAFF.